These 23 T cell receptor beta chains were sequenced from one sample in a study of human T cells and chemical hapten exposure. The time point was: patch test 1, 2 weeks after DPC sensitization. Treatment defined: therapeutic diphenylcyclopropenone sensitization with weekly scalp DPC. TCRdb analysed the RACE reads with MiXCR anew, one entry per CDR3 protein. The sample lists under 450,000 distinct CDR3 sequences, approximately 5.1% occurring once. The sample consisted of whole blood, taken in connection with sensitization to the hapten diphenylcyclopropenone (DPC). All receptors come from a woman aged 45-65 years with alopecia areata. Some clones in this sample may be carry-over from other donors' samples.

This clonotype was seen more than once but under ten times. The chain uses TRBV4-3 and TRBJ2-1; D gene ambiguous. Trimming removed 0 bases from V and 10 bases from J, with 13 bases in between. The CDR3 is 14 amino acids. Germline-derived CDR1 and CDR2 are LGHNA and YSLEER. As DNA, the CDR3 is TGCGCCAGCAGCCAAGATCCGGAAGCGAGAGAGCAGTTCTTC. This codes for CASSQDPEAREQFF.

As to this clonotype: A much larger clone lies one base from this, so it may be a read error. In this CDR3 the conserved last residue, phenylalanine or tryptophan, is missing, so a read error is likely. The chain is built from TRBV12-3 or TRBV12-4 and TRBJ2-3, with 9 bases fitting TRBD2. The CDR3 length is 15 residues. The ends lost 4 bases at V and 2 bases at J; junction bases unmatched: 4. The DNA for the CDR3 is TGTGCCAGCAGTTGGGCGGGGGGGCCCACAGATACGCAGTATCTT. It codes for CASSWAGGPTDTQYL.

The gene calls are TRBV9 and TRBJ2-3; D is perhaps TRBD2 (6 bases). The germline CDR1 and CDR2 sequences are SGDLS and YYNGEE. Trimming shortened V by 7 bases and J by 4 bases, and 13 bases separated the two germline ends. CDR3 length equals 13 residues. The CDR3 spells CASGGKKADTQYF. The CDR3 region has the DNA TGTGCCAGCGGGGGGAAGAAGGCAGATACGCAGTATTTT.

As for this clonotype: A much larger clone lies a single base off, so this may be a read error. The genes are TRBV10-1 and TRBJ1-2; D not resolved. CDR3 length: 13 amino acids. Germline V gene lookup returns CDR1 WNHNN and CDR2 SYGVQD (reference sequence). V shed 6 bases and J shed 8 bases, with 16 bases lying between them. This CDR3 is CASRSRAHCGYTF. The CDR3 DNA is TGCGCCAGCAGAAGTCGGGCCCATTGCGGCTACACCTTC.

The rearrangement links TRBV6-5 to TRBJ1-1; possible D gene TRBD1, 6 bases. V lost 9 bases to trimming and J lost 4 bases, with 18 bases between them. The V gene's germline CDR1 is MNHEY and CDR2 SVGAGI. The CDR3 is made up of 14 amino acids. Here the CDR3 reads CARSPRQGPTEAFF. The CDR3, as DNA: TGTGCCAGGAGCCCCAGGCAGGGGCCCACTGAAGCTTTCTTT.

In this sample, this clonotype turned up a few times. V usage is TRBV5-3 and J usage is TRBJ1-1; D is unclear. TRBV5-3 is annotated as an ORF whose role is uncertain. The CDR3 is made up of 15 amino acids. The V end lost 4 bases, the J end lost 0 bases, and 13 bases lay between the germline ends. CDR3 nucleotide sequence: TGTGCCAGAAGCCCGGGCGAGCCAATGAACACTGAAGCTTTCTTT. The encoded protein is CARSPGEPMNTEAFF.

This clonotype has more than one count but fewer than ten. This chain joins TRBV7-9 and TRBJ1-1, with D maybe TRBD1 (6 bases). The germline V and J ends were trimmed by 1 base and 0 bases, with 12 bases remaining between them. The CDR3 consists of 16 residues. Looked up from germline, CDR1 is SEHNR and CDR2 is FQNEAQ (reference sequence). CDR3 DNA: TGTGCCAGCAGCTTAGAAGGGGGACGTATGAACACTGAAGCTTTCTTT. It specifies CASSLEGGRMNTEAFF. The full variable domain, completed using reference TRBV7-9 and TRBJ1-1, is DTGVSQNPRHKITKRGQNVTFRCDPISEHNRLYWYRQTLGQGPEFLTYFQNEAQLEKSRLLSDRFSAERPKGSFSTLEIQRTEQGDSAMYLCASSLEGGRMNTEAFFGQGTRLTVV.

This clonotype was observed at least ten times. The chain couples TRBV29-1 to TRBJ1-1; TRBD1 might be the D (6 bases). Germline CDR1 and CDR2: SQVTM and ANQGSEA. Trimming shortened V by 1 base and J by 0 bases, and 15 bases separated the two germline ends. The CDR3 is 16 residues long. CDR3 bases: TGCAGCGTTGAAGGGCGGTTCTCAGGGGTGAACACTGAAGCTTTCTTT. Amino acids: CSVEGRFSGVNTEAFF. The variable domain in full, completed from reference TRBV29-1 and TRBJ1-1, reads SAVISQKPSRDICQRGTSLTIQCQVDSQVTMMFWYRQQPGQSLTLIATANQGSEATYESGFVIDKFPISRPNLTFSTLTVSNMSPEDSSIYLCSVEGRFSGVNTEAFFGQGTRLTVV.

The chain joins TRBV25-1 to TRBJ1-1, with 8 bases that match TRBD1. Germline CDR1 is MGHDK and CDR2 is SYGVNS. Trimming removed 5 bases from V and 5 bases from J; junction bases left unmatched: 13. This CDR3 has 16 residues. CDR3 sequence: CASSQTSTGVGTEAFF. As DNA, the CDR3 is TGTGCCAGCAGTCAGACATCGACAGGGGTCGGGACTGAAGCTTTCTTT.

This clonotype was observed at least ten times. V usage is TRBV20-1 and J usage is TRBJ1-1, with D perhaps TRBD1 (6 bases). CDR1 is DFQATT, CDR2 SNEGSKA, per germline (reference sequence). The CDR3 extends over 12 amino acids. V was pared by 5 bases and J by 2 bases, with 9 bases between. The chain's CDR3 is CSALQGNTEAFF. DNA of the CDR3: TGCAGTGCTCTACAGGGAAACACTGAAGCTTTCTTT.

This clonotype was counted at least ten times. V is TRBV7-6 and J is TRBJ2-1; 10 bases are shared with TRBD2. With 0 bases clipped from V and 10 bases from J, the junction kept 3 bases outside the gene matches. The CDR3 extends over 14 amino acids. Germline CDR1 SGHVS, CDR2 FNYEAQ. CDR3 nucleotides: TGTGCCAGCAGCTTAGCGGTGACTAGCGGGGAGCAGTTCTTC. Its protein product is CASSLAVTSGEQFF.

This clonotype was counted ten times or more. The V gene is TRBV7-2, the J gene TRBJ1-6; D is perhaps TRBD1 (6 bases). There are 14 residues in the CDR3. Germline V CDR1 and CDR2: SGHTA, FQGNSA. Trimming left V 5 bases short and J 9 bases short, with 14 bases between. The CDR3 sequence: CASSQGQGSSPLHF. Written as DNA, the CDR3 is TGTGCCAGCAGCCAGGGGCAGGGTAGTTCACCCCTCCACTTT.

The V gene is TRBV7-9, the J gene TRBJ1-2, with no clear D. Trimming removed 1 base at V and 7 bases at J, with 10 bases between. Germline V gives CDR1 SEHNR, CDR2 FQNEAQ (reference sequence). The CDR3 length is 13 residues. The CDR3 nucleotides read TGTGCCAGCAGCTTAGAGTTAGGTTTTGGCTACACCTTC. Residues: CASSLELGFGYTF.

This clonotype was observed at least ten times. This chain links TRBV2 with TRBJ2-3, with no clear D. With 7 bases removed from V and 13 bases from J, the gap between germline ends came to 6 bases. Germline V gene data show CDR1 as SNHLY and CDR2 as FYNNEI. The CDR3 totals 8 residues. CDR3 sequence (DNA): TGTGCCAGCAAATTAGAGTATTTT. This gives the protein CASKLEYF.

This clonotype was recorded many times. This chain uses TRBV3-1 with TRBJ2-7, with 9 bases aligning to TRBD2. V lost 5 bases and J lost 4; bases outside the gene matches: 9. CDR1 and CDR2 from the germline V gene are LGHDT and YNNKEL (reference sequence). This CDR3 spans 15 amino acids. For the CDR3, the DNA is TGTGCCAGCAGCGCCGTGGGACTAGCATCGTACGAGCAGTACTTC. Protein product: CASSAVGLASYEQYF.

The chain is built from TRBV6-4 and TRBJ2-3; the D gene is possibly TRBD2 (6 bases). This CDR3 is 15 amino acids long. Trimming pared 4 bases from V and 2 bases from J, leaving 13 bases between. Germline CDR1 MRHNA, CDR2 SNTAGT. CDR3 sequence reads: CASSAGGPNTDTQYF. The CDR3 DNA reads as TGTGCCAGCAGTGCCGGAGGGCCGAACACAGATACGCAGTATTTT.

The CDR3, as DNA: TGTGCCAGCAGTTACACCGAGGACAGGGGGAAGATTGGCTACACCTTC. It translates to CASSYTEDRGKIGYTF. The V call is TRBV6-5, the J call TRBJ1-2; 10 bases are a match to TRBD1. V gave up 2 bases and J gave up 7 bases; unmatched junction bases: 10. The CDR3 is made up of 16 amino acids. Germline CDR1 reads MNHEY; CDR2 reads SVGAGI.

The chain couples TRBV12-3 or TRBV12-4 to TRBJ1-6, with TRBD1 as a possible D gene (5 bases). Trimming removed 5 bases from V and 9 bases from J, with 11 bases in between. The CDR3 has 13 amino acids. CDR3 loop: CASSTGLGSPLHF. CDR3 sequence (DNA): TGTGCCAGCAGTACAGGTTTAGGTTCACCCCTCCACTTT.

This clonotype was seen only a few times. The chain uses TRBV27 and TRBJ2-2; weak D call: TRBD1 (6 bases). In germline, CDR1 is MNHEY, CDR2 SMNVEV (reference sequence). The CDR3 consists of 16 residues. V gave up 6 bases and J gave up 5 bases, with 19 bases separating them. CDR3 amino acids: CASSLRQDKGTGELFF. As DNA, the CDR3 is TGTGCCAGCAGCTTAAGACAGGATAAGGGGACCGGGGAGCTGTTTTTT.

This clonotype was recorded many times. The genes are TRBV3-1 and TRBJ2-7; D may be TRBD1 (6 bases). V was cut by 6 bases and J by 0 bases, with 15 bases left in between. Germline CDR1 reads LGHDT; CDR2 reads YNNKEL (reference sequence). CDR3 length: 15 residues. CDR3 sequence reads: CASSWGHGSSYEQYF. In nucleotides, the CDR3 is TGTGCCAGCAGTTGGGGACACGGAAGCTCCTACGAGCAGTACTTC.

This clonotype showed up many times. The rearrangement joins TRBV21-1 to TRBJ2-1; the table calls TRBD2, which could not be checked here. TRBV21-1 is a pseudogene segment. The CDR3 has 16 amino acids. The CDR3 coding sequence is TGTGCCAGCAGCAAAGGGGCCCCACTAGCACGCAATGAGCAGTTCTTC. This gives the protein CASSKGAPLARNEQFF.

There are many counts of this clonotype. The J gene is TRBJ2-7, the V gene TRBV6-6; D not resolved. This CDR3 has 14 residues. CDR1 and CDR2 (germline): MNHNY, SVGAGI (reference sequence). V was cut by 4 bases and J by 6 bases, with 16 bases left in between. Written as DNA, the CDR3 is TGTGCCAGCAGTTTGACACTGCCCTCGTTCGAGCAGTACTTC. Protein: CASSLTLPSFEQYF.

This clonotype has a count of ten or more. The chain carries TRBV7-9 and TRBJ1-2; D perhaps matches TRBD1 (6 bases). This CDR3 has 17 amino acids. The ends were cut back, 5 bases at V and 0 bases at J, with 19 bases in the middle. The germline V gene encodes CDR1 SEHNR and CDR2 FQNEAQ (reference sequence). CDR3 region: CASSLNPRDTANYGYTF. The DNA of the CDR3 is TGTGCCAGCAGCCTAAATCCCCGGGACACAGCTAACTATGGCTACACCTTC.